The clone carrying this T cell receptor (beta chain) was detected ten times or more. In germline, CDR1 is DFQATT, CDR2 SNEGSKA (reference sequence). The CDR3 is 15 residues long. V trimming: 2 bases; J trimming: 0 bases; junction bases outside the gene matches: 3. The data were taken from a study of patients and donors after allogeneic stem cell transplantation. TCRdb re-called the RT-PCR reads through MiXCR, storing one row per CDR3 protein. The profile covers hundreds of thousands of distinct CDR3 sequences, with 14% appearing a single time and around a tenth taken by the ten largest. This receptor was identified in a human donor who was either an allogeneic HSCT recipient or a stem cell or donor lymphocyte infusion donor (not recorded which). It is not recorded whose cells these are; they may come from a transplant donor. This chain uses TRBV20-1 with TRBJ2-3; 9 positions match TRBD2. Material: blood, either unsorted or a sorted T cell fraction (not recorded which). The CDR3 loop reads CSARFGTSSTDTQYF. Written as DNA, the CDR3 is TGCAGTGCTAGATTTGGGACTAGCAGCACAGATACGCAGTATTTT.